These T cell receptor beta chains were read from a single sample in a study of blood T cell repertoires in COVID-19. Profiling relied on immunoSEQ multiplex PCR, and the TCRdb table lists in-frame clones only, not all of them. The sample holds under 200,000 clones; roughly 84% are singletons and the top ten take approximately 3%. Sequencing was carried out using PBMCs or T cells enriched from blood (not recorded which). The receptors come from a woman aged 25 to 45 who had been exposed to COVID-19. Both conserved end residues are part of each CDR3. Fields, in order: D gene, clone size, J gene, V gene, CDR3 DNA, CDR3 protein. A D gene is named only where the DNA matches it firmly. Where a row states a size, it is once, few, many or the class of an expanded clone; other rows omit it.

TRBD2 NA TRBJ2-1 TRBV2 TGTGCCAGCCAGACGGGACTAGCGGCCAATGAGCAGTTCTTC CASQTGLAANEQFF
TRBD1 NA TRBJ1-2 TRBV25-1 TGTGCCAGCAGTGAATCACCAGGGGGGAACTATGGCTACACCTTC CASSESPGGNYGYTF
TRBD1 NA TRBJ1-4 TRBV13 TGTGCCAGCAGCTTAGGCCAAGGGGGACAGGAAAAACTGTTTTTT CASSLGQGGQEKLFF
NA few TRBJ1-4 TRBV7-9 TGTGCCAGCAGCTTAGTTCAGACAACTAATGAAAAACTGTTTTTT CASSLVQTTNEKLFF
NA few TRBJ2-7 TRBV3-1/TRBV3-2 TGTGCCACCAAGGGTCGGAGGGGCTACGAGCAGTACTTC CATKGRRGYEQYF
TRBD1 NA TRBJ2-7 TRBV7-9 TGTGCCAGCAGCTTATGGGACAGTACCTACGAGCAGTACTTC CASSLWDSTYEQYF
TRBD1 NA TRBJ2-3 TRBV19 TGTGCCAGTAGTCCCTTAAGACAGGGATTGCCAGATACGCAGTATTTT CASSPLRQGLPDTQYF
TRBD2 NA TRBJ2-3 TRBV7-6 TGTGCCAGCACACCTACTAGCGGACCCAGAGATACGCAGTATTTT CASTPTSGPRDTQYF
NA NA TRBJ1-2 TRBV18 TGTGCCAGCTCCACGGACAGATATGGCTACACCTTC CASSTDRYGYTF
NA once TRBJ1-5 TRBV27 TGTGCCAGCAGTTTACAAGGGGCTGGCCAGCCCCAGCATTTT CASSLQGAGQPQHF
TRBD1 few TRBJ1-5 TRBV19 TGTGCCAGTAGTTTGGACAGGGGTCGAAATCAGCCCCAGCATTTT CASSLDRGRNQPQHF
TRBD1 NA TRBJ1-1 TRBV6-6 TGTGCCAGCAGGCGACATACAGGGGTCGGTATGAGCACTGAAGCTTTCTTT CASRRHTGVGMSTEAFF
TRBD1 NA TRBJ1-1 TRBV19 TGTGCCAGTAGTATTATGGACAGGGGAAACACTGAAGCTTTCTTT CASSIMDRGNTEAFF
NA NA TRBJ1-1 TRBV29-1 TGCAGCGTTGGACACATGAACACTGAAGCTTTCTTT CSVGHMNTEAFF
TRBD2 NA TRBJ2-5 TRBV9 TGTGCCAGCAGCGTAGATAGCGGGGCCCTGGGGGAGACCCAGTACTTC CASSVDSGALGETQYF
NA NA TRBJ2-2 TRBV5-1 TGCGCCAGCAGCCCAGCTACGGTGGGTGCGGGCACCGGGGAGCTGTTTTTT CASSPATVGAGTGELFF
NA NA TRBJ2-7 TRBV5-4 TGTGCCAGCAGCTTGTATGGGGGCGGACCCCCCTCCTACGAGCAGTACTTC CASSLYGGGPPSYEQYF
NA NA TRBJ1-6 TRBV5-4 TGTGCCAGCAGCTTCGGAGCAGGGGCCAATTCACCCCTCCACTTT CASSFGAGANSPLHF
NA NA TRBJ1-6 TRBV7-8 TGTGCCAGCAGCCTAGGACAGTCGTATAATTCACCCCTCCACTTT CASSLGQSYNSPLHF
NA NA TRBJ2-2 TRBV19 TGTGCCAGTAGGGAACAGGTGAACACCGGGGAGCTGTTTTTT CASREQVNTGELFF
NA NA TRBJ2-2 TRBV3-1/TRBV3-2 TGTGCCAGCAGCCAAGATAAGGGGTTCGGGGAGCTGTTTTTT CASSQDKGFGELFF
TRBD1 NA TRBJ1-2 TRBV9 TGTGCCAGCAGCGTGCAGGGGGCGGCTGGCTACACCTTC CASSVQGAAGYTF
NA NA TRBJ1-2 TRBV4-1 TGCGCCAGCAGCCAGACAGGATCTGGCTACACCTTC CASSQTGSGYTF
NA NA TRBJ2-3 TRBV11-2 TGTGCCAGCAGCTTAGCGGGGACAGATACGCAGTATTTT CASSLAGTDTQYF
TRBD2 NA TRBJ2-7 TRBV7-2 TGTGCCAGCAGCTTAGGACTAGCCCTTGCGGGCTACGAGCAGTACTTC CASSLGLALAGYEQYF
NA NA TRBJ1-1 TRBV6-2/TRBV6-3 TGTGCCAGCAGTTACTCGACGGGGAGTGAAGCTTTCTTT CASSYSTGSEAFF
TRBD2 NA TRBJ2-7 TRBV9 TGTGCCAGCAGCGTGAGCGGGGCAAACTACGAGCAGTACTTC CASSVSGANYEQYF
NA once TRBJ1-1 TRBV2 TGTGCCAGCAGGGGGACTCGTACGAACACTGAAGCTTTCTTT CASRGTRTNTEAFF
TRBD1 NA TRBJ1-1 TRBV5-1 TGCGCCAGCAGCCCCCTCGGACAGGGTGGGAACACTGAAGCTTTCTTT CASSPLGQGGNTEAFF